The 27 T cell receptor beta chains below all came from one sample that was sequenced in a study of shared clonotypes between healthy human individuals (TCRdb year 2020). Preparation of the library involved the immunoSEQ multiplex PCR assay. TCRdb stores this immuneACCESS table with in-frame sequences only. Part of the clones is absent; in the studies checked, under half of the shortfall reflects unresolved V genes, and no reason is known for the rest. The sample table shows around 530,000 clones, and about 80% are seen once. Around 12% of the sample is in the top ten clones. Sequenced material: PBMCs. These receptors were obtained from a woman aged 40 to 50 in good health. Some clones in this sample may be carry-over from other donors' samples.

On this clone itself: Since a far larger clone is one base different, this is likely a read error. This sample includes further DNA sequences coding for the same CDR3. The genes are TRBV7-3 and TRBJ2-7; D ambiguous. The germline V gene has CDR1 SGHTA and CDR2 FQGTGA. The V end lost 3 bases, the J end lost 2 bases, and 14 bases lay between the germline ends. This CDR3 contains 15 residues. CDR3 DNA: TGTGCCAGCAGCTTCCTCCGCTACTCACCCTACGAGCAGTACTTC. Protein product: CASSFLRYSPYEQYF.

This clone showed up just once. This chain links TRBV9 with TRBJ2-5; 9 nucleotides agree with TRBD2. Germline V lookup: CDR1 SGDLS, CDR2 YYNGEE. Germline trimming cut 3 bases from V and 5 bases from J; bases unmatched to any gene: 8. This CDR3 contains 15 residues. CDR3 nucleotide sequence: TGTGCCAGCAGCGCCACCGGGACTAGCCTGGAGACCCAGTACTTC. Its protein product is CASSATGTSLETQYF.

V usage is TRBV19 and J usage is TRBJ2-7, with no clear D. CDR1 is LNHDA and CDR2 is SQIVND in the germline V gene (reference sequence). V was clipped by 7 bases and J by 5 bases, with 6 bases between them. This CDR3 is 10 amino acids long. The CDR3 loop reads CASTVNEQYF. CDR3 sequence (DNA): TGTGCCAGTACCGTGAACGAGCAGTACTTC.

With regard to this clone: The junction does not match germline at one end; this may be a read error. This sequence joins TRBV7-7 and TRBJ2-5; no definite D call. Germline V gives CDR1 SSHAT, CDR2 FNYEAQ (reference sequence). The CDR3 runs to 14 residues. The CDR3 here is CASSLLPTVETQYF. DNA for the CDR3: TGTGCTAGCAGCTTGCTGCCCACAGTGGAGACCCAGTACTTC.

This clone was observed a few times. The chain joins TRBV6-6 to TRBJ2-5; no clear D gene. The end of the DNA fits TRBJ2-7 better, so the J call may be wrong. This CDR3 comprises 12 residues. Germline-derived CDR1 and CDR2 are MNHNY and SVGAGI (reference sequence). CDR3 sequence: CASSSSTYEQYF. The CDR3 nucleotides are TGTGCCAGCAGTTCCTCGACCTACGAGCAGTACTTC.

V is TRBV19 and J is TRBJ2-5, with D unclear. V lost 3 bases and J lost 0, with 5 bases in between. Looked up from germline, CDR1 is LNHDA and CDR2 is SQIVND (reference sequence). CDR3 length: 13 amino acids. CDR3 sequence: CASSMSYQETQYF. CDR3 sequence (DNA): TGTGCCAGTAGTATGTCGTACCAAGAGACCCAGTACTTC.

The chain links TRBV2 to TRBJ2-7, with TRBD1 matching over 7 bases. V lost 9 bases and J lost 0; bases outside the gene matches: 20. Per the germline V gene, CDR1 is SNHLY and CDR2 is FYNNEI. The length of the CDR3 is 18 residues. The CDR3 loop reads CASTHWTGKRVGSYEQYF. The CDR3 DNA follows: TGTGCCAGTACGCATTGGACAGGAAAAAGGGTGGGCTCCTACGAGCAGTACTTC.

On this clone: The junction departs from the called germline gene at one end, perhaps through a read error. The chain employs TRBV29-1 and TRBJ2-1, with 9 bases matching TRBD1. Germline V gives CDR1 SQVTM, CDR2 ANQGSEA. The CDR3 has 13 residues. In DNA form, the CDR3 reads TGTAGCACGCGGACAGGGGAAGGCTATGAGCAGTTCTTC. It codes for CSTRTGEGYEQFF.

The chain combines TRBV15 with TRBJ2-3, with D unclear. V lost 8 bases to trimming and J lost 2 bases, with 11 bases between them. The CDR3 has 13 amino acids. Germline-derived CDR1 and CDR2 are LNHNV and YYDKDF (reference sequence). Here the CDR3 DNA reads TGTGCCACCTTGACGGGCCCCACAGATACGCAGTATTTT. This encodes CATLTGPTDTQYF.

This clone was seen a single time. The CDR3 region has the DNA TGCGCCAGCAGCCAACCGGGACAGGGCTCTAATGAGCAGTTCTTC. Encoded protein: CASSQPGQGSNEQFF. The genes are TRBV5-1 and TRBJ2-1; 9 positions agree with TRBD1. This CDR3 is built from 15 residues. The germline CDR1 and CDR2 sequences are SGHRS and YFSETQ. Trimming took 4 bases from V and 7 from J; bases not matched to a gene: 9.

V gene TRBV18 combines with J gene TRBJ2-5; 7 bases match TRBD2. With V trimmed by 0 bases and J by 5 bases, 6 bases remained unmatched. The CDR3 contains 15 residues. Germline values: CDR1 KGHSH, CDR2 LQKENI. This chain's CDR3 is CASSPPLTGGETQYF. The CDR3 region has the DNA TGTGCCAGCTCACCACCGCTTACCGGGGGGGAGACCCAGTACTTC.

This chain links TRBV29-1 with TRBJ2-5; 8 bases match TRBD1. V shed 7 bases and J 2 bases; nucleotides not matched to a gene: 3. The CDR3 is made up of 12 amino acids. From germline, CDR1 is SQVTM and CDR2 ANQGSEA. For the CDR3, the DNA is TGCAGCGCTTGGACAGGGCAAGAGACCCAGTACTTC. It specifies CSAWTGQETQYF.

This chain connects TRBV18 to TRBJ2-5; no clear D gene. This CDR3 contains 12 residues. V was pared by 2 bases and J by 4 bases, with 5 bases between. In germline, CDR1 is KGHSH, CDR2 LQKENI. CDR3 protein: CASSPTTETQYF. Written as DNA, the CDR3 is TGTGCCAGCTCACCAACTACAGAGACCCAGTACTTC.

The J gene is TRBJ2-7, the V gene TRBV4-1; TRBD1 matches at 7 bases. The CDR3 covers 15 residues. Germline V CDR1 and CDR2: MGHRA, YSYEKL. V dropped 1 base and J dropped 2; count of bases not matched to a gene: 5. This chain's CDR3 is CASSQAGTATYEQYF. The CDR3 DNA is TGCGCCAGCAGCCAAGCGGGGACAGCAACCTACGAGCAGTACTTC.

The V and J genes are TRBV7-8 and TRBJ2-7; D unclear. Between the trimmed V and J ends, which lost 5 bases and 3 bases, there was a span of 11 bases. Germline CDR1 and CDR2: SGHVS and FQNEAQ. CDR3 length: 13 amino acids. The CDR3 sequence is CASSRTLGYEQYF. The CDR3, as DNA: TGTGCCAGCAGCCGTACCCTAGGCTACGAGCAGTACTTC. Full variable domain (rest looked up from reference TRBV7-8 and TRBJ2-7): GAGVSQSPRYKVAKRGQDVALRCDPISGHVSLFWYQQALGQGPEFLTYFQNEAQLDKSGLPSDRFFAERPEGSVSTLKIQRTQQEDSAVYLCASSRTLGYEQYFGPGTRLTVT.

V is TRBV28 and J is TRBJ2-7; weak D call: TRBD2 (6 bases). V was cut by 3 bases and J by 3 bases, with 18 bases left in between. Germline lookup yields CDR1 MDHEN and CDR2 SYDVKM. CDR3 size: 16 residues. This CDR3 is CASSFGGSGRYYEQYF. The CDR3, as DNA: TGTGCCAGCAGTTTCGGAGGGTCAGGGAGGTACTACGAGCAGTACTTC.

The chain uses TRBV7-9 and TRBJ2-7, with D unclear. The CDR3 contains 16 residues. The ends were cut back, 5 bases at V and 6 bases at J, with 23 bases in the middle. Per the germline V gene, CDR1 is SEHNR and CDR2 is FQNEAQ (reference sequence). CDR3 amino acids: CASSQARPTIPTEQYF. The DNA for the CDR3 is TGTGCCAGCAGCCAGGCAAGGCCGACAATTCCTACCGAGCAGTACTTC.

Concerning this clone itself: This is likely an artifact of a read error, given a far larger clone one base away. This chain joins TRBV7-3 and TRBJ1-2; possible D gene TRBD1, 5 bases. CDR1 and CDR2 from the germline V gene are SGHTA and FQGTGA. CDR3 size: 15 residues. The CDR3 loop is CANSLTGTSLYGYTF. In DNA, the CDR3 is TGTGCCAACAGCTTAACCGGGACGTCCCTCTATGGCTACACCTTC. The whole variable domain, filled in from reference TRBV7-3 and TRBJ1-2, reads GAGVSQTPSNKVTEKGKYVELRCDPISGHTALYWYRQSLGQGPEFLIYFQGTGAADDSGLPNDRFFAVRPEGSVSTLKIQRTERGDSAVYLCANSLTGTSLYGYTFGSGTRLTVV.

The chain carries TRBV28 and TRBJ2-7, with 10 bases lining up with TRBD1. V lost 4 bases and J lost 1; bases outside the gene matches: 4. The CDR3 sequence is 15 residues long. CDR1 and CDR2 from the germline V gene are MDHEN and SYDVKM. The CDR3 here is CASSSGQGSSYEQYF. Written as DNA, the CDR3 is TGTGCCAGCAGTTCGGGACAGGGGTCGTCCTACGAGCAGTACTTC. Together with reference TRBV28 and TRBJ2-7, the CDR3 gives the full variable domain: DVKVTQSSRYLVKRTGEKVFLECVQDMDHENMFWYRQDPGLGLRLIYFSYDVKMKEKGDIPEGYSVSREKKERFSLILESASTNQTSMYLCASSSGQGSSYEQYFGPGTRLTVT.

The J gene is TRBJ1-2, the V gene TRBV7-8; the match to TRBD1 covers 9 bases. V lost 1 base to trimming and J lost 1 base; unmatched junction nucleotides: 7. The CDR3 runs 17 residues. Germline CDR1 reads SGHVS; CDR2 reads FQNEAQ. CDR3 in DNA: TGTGCCAGCAGCTTAGTTCCGGGACAGGGAATTAACTATGGCTACACCTTC. It is translated as CASSLVPGQGINYGYTF. The variable domain in full, completed from reference TRBV7-8 and TRBJ1-2, reads GAGVSQSPRYKVAKRGQDVALRCDPISGHVSLFWYQQALGQGPEFLTYFQNEAQLDKSGLPSDRFFAERPEGSVSTLKIQRTQQEDSAVYLCASSLVPGQGINYGYTFGSGTRLTVV.

V gene TRBV28 combines with J gene TRBJ2-3; TRBD1 agrees at 10 bases. Looked up from germline, CDR1 is MDHEN and CDR2 is SYDVKM. The CDR3 has 15 amino acids. V gave up 2 bases and J gave up 1 base; unmatched junction bases: 0. The CDR3 nucleotides are TGTGCCAGCAGTTTAGGGACAGGGGGCACAGATACGCAGTATTTT. Protein sequence: CASSLGTGGTDTQYF.

The chain uses TRBV7-9 and TRBJ1-1, with 8 bases that match TRBD1. This CDR3 contains 14 residues. Germline V gene data show CDR1 as SEHNR and CDR2 as FQNEAQ (reference sequence). The trim removed 5 bases at V and 1 base at J, leaving 3 bases unmatched. CDR3 sequence reads: CASSRTGRNTEAFF. The CDR3 nucleotides are TGTGCCAGCAGCCGGACAGGGCGGAACACTGAAGCTTTCTTT.

The chain combines TRBV11-2 with TRBJ2-4; 11 nucleotides agree with TRBD2. Germline values: CDR1 SGHAT, CDR2 FQNNGV. Trimming removed 0 bases from V and 7 bases from J; junction bases left unmatched: 5. This CDR3 has 16 residues. CDR3 coding DNA: TGTGCCAGCAGCTTAGATAGCGGGAGGGCCCGTAACATTCAGTACTTC. It is translated as CASSLDSGRARNIQYF.

This clone has just a few counts. V usage is TRBV30 and J usage is TRBJ1-5; TRBD1 agrees at 10 bases. The CDR3 contains 14 residues. V trimming: 3 bases; J trimming: 7 bases; junction bases outside the gene matches: 6. Germline values: CDR1 GTSNPN, CDR2 SVGIG (reference sequence). The CDR3 loop is CAWSLTGGRQPQHF. The CDR3 bases are TGTGCCTGGAGCTTGACAGGGGGCAGGCAGCCCCAGCATTTT.

J is TRBJ1-4 and V is TRBV7-2; a possible D gene is TRBD1 (5 bases). Per germline, CDR1 SGHTA and CDR2 FQGNSA. V lost 5 bases to trimming and J lost 5 bases, with 15 bases between them. The CDR3 sequence is 15 residues long. This CDR3 is CASSPRGGGNEKLFF. In nucleotides, the CDR3 is TGTGCCAGCAGCCCTCGGGGCGGGGGAAATGAAAAACTGTTTTTT.

In this sample, this clone turned up a few times. A read error may produce the germline difference seen at one junction end. The chain combines TRBV7-2 with TRBJ1-1, with a weak D call TRBD1 (5 bases). In germline, CDR1 is SGHTA, CDR2 FQGNSA. CDR3 size: 14 residues. CDR3 region: CASSSSGVNTEASF. CDR3 DNA: TGTGCCAGCAGCTCCTCGGGGGTGAACACTGAAGCTTCCTTT.

This chain links TRBV11-2 with TRBJ1-5; 7 bases map to TRBD1. The V gene end was trimmed by 1 base and the J gene end by 3 bases; junction bases not matched to a gene: 3. The CDR3 totals 15 residues. Germline V gene lookup returns CDR1 SGHAT and CDR2 FQNNGV. The DNA for the CDR3 is TGTGCCAGCAGCTTAGCGGGACAGCCCAATCAGCCCCAGCATTTT. This codes for CASSLAGQPNQPQHF.